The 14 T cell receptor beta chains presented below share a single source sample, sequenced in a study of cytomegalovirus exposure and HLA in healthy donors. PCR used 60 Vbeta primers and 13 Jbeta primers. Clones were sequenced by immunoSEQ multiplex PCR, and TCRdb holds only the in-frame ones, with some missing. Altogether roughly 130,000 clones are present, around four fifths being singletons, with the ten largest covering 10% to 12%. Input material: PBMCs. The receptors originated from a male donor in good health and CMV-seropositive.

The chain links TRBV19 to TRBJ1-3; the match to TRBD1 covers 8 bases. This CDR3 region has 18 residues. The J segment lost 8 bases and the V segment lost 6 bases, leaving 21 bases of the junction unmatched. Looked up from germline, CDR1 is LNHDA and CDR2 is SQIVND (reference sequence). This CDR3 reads CASSPGVTGVISRYTIYF. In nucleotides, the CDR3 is TGTGCCAGTAGCCCTGGAGTGACAGGGGTAATTTCTCGGTACACCATATATTTT.

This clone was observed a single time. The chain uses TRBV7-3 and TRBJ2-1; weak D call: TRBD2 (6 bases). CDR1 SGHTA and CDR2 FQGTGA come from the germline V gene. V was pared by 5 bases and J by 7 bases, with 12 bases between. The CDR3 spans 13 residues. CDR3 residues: CASSPGLGNEQFF. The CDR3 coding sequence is TGTGCCAGCAGCCCGGGACTGGGGAATGAGCAGTTCTTC. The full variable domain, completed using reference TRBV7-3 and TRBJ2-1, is GAGVSQTPSNKVTEKGKYVELRCDPISGHTALYWYRQSLGQGPEFLIYFQGTGAADDSGLPNDRFFAVRPEGSVSTLKIQRTERGDSAVYLCASSPGLGNEQFFGPGTRLTVL.

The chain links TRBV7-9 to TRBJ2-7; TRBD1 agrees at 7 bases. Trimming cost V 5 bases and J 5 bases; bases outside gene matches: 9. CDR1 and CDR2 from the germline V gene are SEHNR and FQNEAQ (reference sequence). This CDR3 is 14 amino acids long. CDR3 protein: CASSPGQPRNEQYF. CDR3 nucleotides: TGTGCCAGCAGCCCGGGACAGCCCAGGAACGAGCAGTACTTC.

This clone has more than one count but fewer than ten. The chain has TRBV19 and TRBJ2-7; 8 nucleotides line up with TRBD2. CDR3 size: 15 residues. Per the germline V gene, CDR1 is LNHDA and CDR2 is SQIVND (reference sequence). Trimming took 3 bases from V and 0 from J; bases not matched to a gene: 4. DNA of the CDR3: TGTGCCAGTAGTATCGTCACTAGCGGCTCCTACGAGCAGTACTTC. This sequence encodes CASSIVTSGSYEQYF.

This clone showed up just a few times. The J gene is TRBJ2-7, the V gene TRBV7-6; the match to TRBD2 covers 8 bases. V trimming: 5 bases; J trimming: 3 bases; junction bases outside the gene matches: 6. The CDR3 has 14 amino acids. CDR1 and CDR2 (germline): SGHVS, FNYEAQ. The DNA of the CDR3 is TGTGCCAGCAGCCACCCCGGGACTAGCTACGAGCAGTACTTC. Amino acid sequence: CASSHPGTSYEQYF.

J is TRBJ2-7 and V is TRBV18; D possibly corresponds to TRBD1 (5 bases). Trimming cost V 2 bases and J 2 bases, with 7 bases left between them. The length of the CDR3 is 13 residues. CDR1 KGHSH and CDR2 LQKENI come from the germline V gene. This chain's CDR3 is CASSPAGTYEQYF. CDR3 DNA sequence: TGTGCCAGCTCACCAGCAGGGACCTACGAGCAGTACTTC.

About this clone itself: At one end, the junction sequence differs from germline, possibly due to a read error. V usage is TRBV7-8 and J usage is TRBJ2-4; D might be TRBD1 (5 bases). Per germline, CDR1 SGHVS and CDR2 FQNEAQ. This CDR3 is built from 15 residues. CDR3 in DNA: TGTGCCAGCAGCTTGGCGTCAGGGAAGTGGAACAGTCAGTACTTC. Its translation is CASSLASGKWNSQYF.

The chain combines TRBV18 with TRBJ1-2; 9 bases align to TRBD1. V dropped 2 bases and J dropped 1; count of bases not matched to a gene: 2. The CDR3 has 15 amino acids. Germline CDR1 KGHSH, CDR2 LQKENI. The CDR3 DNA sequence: TGTGCCAGCTCACCAAGGACAGGGGATAACTATGGCTACACCTTC. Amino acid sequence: CASSPRTGDNYGYTF. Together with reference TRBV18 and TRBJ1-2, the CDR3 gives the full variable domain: NAGVMQNPRHLVRRRGQEARLRCSPMKGHSHVYWYRQLPEEGLKFMVYLQKENIIDESGMPKERFSAEFPKEGPSILRIQQVVRGDSAAYFCASSPRTGDNYGYTFGSGTRLTVV.

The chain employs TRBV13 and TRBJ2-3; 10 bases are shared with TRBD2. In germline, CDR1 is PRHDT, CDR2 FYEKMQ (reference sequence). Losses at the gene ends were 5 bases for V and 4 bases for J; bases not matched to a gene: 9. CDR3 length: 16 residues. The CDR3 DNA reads TGTGCCAGCAGCGCCACGACTAGCGGGCCCGCAGATACGCAGTATTTT. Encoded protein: CASSATTSGPADTQYF.

DNA of the CDR3: TGTGCCAGCAGCCAAGATCCCAGGGGCGAGGAGACCCAGTACTTC. Translating gives CASSQDPRGEETQYF. The chain carries TRBV4-2 and TRBJ2-5; D is perhaps TRBD1 (6 bases). CDR3 size: 15 residues. V was cut by 0 bases and J by 5 bases, with 13 bases left in between. Germline CDR1 is LGHNA and CDR2 is YNFKEQ.

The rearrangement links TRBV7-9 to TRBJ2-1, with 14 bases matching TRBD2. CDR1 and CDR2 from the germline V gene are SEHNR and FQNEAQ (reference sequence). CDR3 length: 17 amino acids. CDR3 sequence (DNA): TGTTCCACCGGTGGGACTAGCGGGAGTAAGGCCTACAATGAGCAGTTCTTC. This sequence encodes CSTGGTSGSKAYNEQFF.

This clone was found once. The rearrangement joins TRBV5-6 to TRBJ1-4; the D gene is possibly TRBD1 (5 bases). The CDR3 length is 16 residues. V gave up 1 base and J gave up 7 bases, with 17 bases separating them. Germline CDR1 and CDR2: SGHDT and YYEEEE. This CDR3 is CASSLSTGPWGEKLFF. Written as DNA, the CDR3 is TGTGCCAGCAGCTTGAGCACAGGTCCCTGGGGTGAAAAACTGTTTTTT. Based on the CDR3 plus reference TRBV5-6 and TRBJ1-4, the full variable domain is DAGVTQSPTHLIKTRGQQVTLRCSPKSGHDTVSWYQQALGQGPQFIFQYYEEEERQRGNFPDRFSGHQFPNYSSELNVNALLLGDSALYLCASSLSTGPWGEKLFFGSGTQLSVL.

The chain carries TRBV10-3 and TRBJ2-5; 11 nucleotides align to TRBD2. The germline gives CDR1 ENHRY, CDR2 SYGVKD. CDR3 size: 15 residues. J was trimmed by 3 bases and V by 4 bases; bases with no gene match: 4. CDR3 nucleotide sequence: TGTGCCATCAGTGCGACTAGCGGGATTAAAGAGACCCAGTACTTC. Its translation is CAISATSGIKETQYF.

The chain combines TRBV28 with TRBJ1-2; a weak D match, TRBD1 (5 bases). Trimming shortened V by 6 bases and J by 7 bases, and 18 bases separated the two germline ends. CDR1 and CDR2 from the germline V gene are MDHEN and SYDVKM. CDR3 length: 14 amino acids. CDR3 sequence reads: CASRGGLREGGYTF. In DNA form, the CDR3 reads TGTGCCAGCAGGGGGGGTCTACGGGAGGGTGGCTACACCTTC.